Listed below are T cell receptor beta chains from one sample, sequenced in a study of T cell responses to AZD1222 COVID-19 vaccine. Repertoires were generated with immunoSEQ multiplex PCR, while TCRdb's copy carries only in-frame clones and drops some. The repertoire holds tens of thousands of clones, approximately 86% seen once, with around 5.1% in the top ten. The specimen comprised peripheral blood, sampled on day 0 of MenACWY control vaccination. Every receptor here comes from an adult in good health. CDR3s include the opening cysteine and the closing phenylalanine or tryptophan. A D gene is named only where the DNA matches it firmly. Clone size is shown for a subset of rows, as once, few, many or a class of expanded clone.

clone_size	j_call	d_call	v_call	cdr3_nt	cdr3_aa
NA	TRBJ1-1	NA	TRBV3-1/TRBV3-2	TGTGCCAGCAGCCAACTGGGTAACACTGAAGCTTTCTTT	CASSQLGNTEAFF
NA	TRBJ1-2	NA	TRBV9	TGTGCCAGCAGCGTTCAGGAGGGGACCTATGGCTACACCTTC	CASSVQEGTYGYTF
NA	TRBJ1-5	TRBD1	TRBV19	TGTGCCAGTAGTATAGGTGGCGGACAGGGTAGTCAGCCCCAGCATTTT	CASSIGGGQGSQPQHF
NA	TRBJ1-1	NA	TRBV3-1/TRBV3-2	TGTGCCAGCAGCCTCAAGGGGAACACTGAAGCTTTCTTT	CASSLKGNTEAFF
once	TRBJ2-2	TRBD1	TRBV30	TGTGCCTGGAGTGTACCGACAGGGTCGAGCACCGGGGAGCTGTTTTTT	CAWSVPTGSSTGELFF
NA	TRBJ1-5	NA	TRBV19	TGTGCCAGTAGTACTCAAAATGACAGACTTAGCAATCAGCCCCAGCATTTT	CASSTQNDRLSNQPQHF
once	TRBJ2-5	TRBD1	TRBV7-3	TGTGCCAGCAGCTTAATGCCGGGACAGCAAGAGACCCAGTACTTC	CASSLMPGQQETQYF
NA	TRBJ1-1	NA	TRBV6-5	TGTGCCAGCAGTTACTCTCCGGGGGGCATGAACACTGAAGCTTTCTTT	CASSYSPGGMNTEAFF
NA	TRBJ2-7	NA	TRBV24-1	TGTGCCACCAGTGTCCAGGGGATTTACGAGCAGTACTTC	CATSVQGIYEQYF
once	TRBJ2-3	TRBD1	TRBV7-8	TGTGCCAGCAGCTTTTCCGGGACAGGTGTCACAGATACGCAGTATTTT	CASSFSGTGVTDTQYF
NA	TRBJ2-3	NA	TRBV24-1	TGTGCCACCAGTGACACGGGCCTAGGCACAGATACGCAGTATTTT	CATSDTGLGTDTQYF
NA	TRBJ1-1	NA	TRBV4-3	TGCGCCAGCAGCCAAAATCAGGGAATGAACACTGAAGCTTTCTTT	CASSQNQGMNTEAFF
NA	TRBJ2-5	NA	TRBV7-9	TGTGCCAGCAGCTTAGTCGCACTCGGCGACGAGACCCAGTACTTC	CASSLVALGDETQYF
NA	TRBJ2-7	NA	TRBV27	TGTGCCAGCAGTTTTACAGGGAACTCCTACGAGCAGTACTTC	CASSFTGNSYEQYF
NA	TRBJ1-1	NA	TRBV4-2	TGTGCCAGCAGCCAAGGGGGTACCGCTCGAGAAGCTTTCTTT	CASSQGGTAREAFF
NA	TRBJ2-7	TRBD2	TRBV6-2/TRBV6-3	TGTGCCAGCAGTTACGTGGTAGCGGGGGGTCCCTCCTACGAGCAGTACTTC	CASSYVVAGGPSYEQYF
NA	TRBJ2-7	NA	TRBV10-1	TGCGCCAGCGCATACAGGGTTTACTACGAGCAGTACTTC	CASAYRVYYEQYF
NA	TRBJ2-1	NA	TRBV7-9	TGTGCCAGCAGCCCGACACTCGTGGACTACTATGAGCAGTTCTTC	CASSPTLVDYYEQFF
once	TRBJ2-1	TRBD2	TRBV15	TGTGCCACCAGCAGACCGGGACTAGCGGGGCCTAGCTCCTACAATGAGCAGTTCTTC	CATSRPGLAGPSSYNEQFF
NA	TRBJ1-2	TRBD1	TRBV2	TGTGCCAGCAGCACGGGACAGGGCAGCTATGGCTACACCTTC	CASSTGQGSYGYTF
once	TRBJ1-1	TRBD1	TRBV7-9	TGTGCCAGCAGCCCGACAGGGGTAGACACTGAAGCTTTCTTT	CASSPTGVDTEAFF
NA	TRBJ2-2	NA	TRBV4-3	TGCGCCAGCAGCCAAGAGGGGGGCTCCGGGGAGCTGTTTTTT	CASSQEGGSGELFF
once	TRBJ1-1	NA	TRBV7-9	TGTGCCAGCAGCTTGGGTGGGGTCGGGAACACTGAAGCTTTCTTT	CASSLGGVGNTEAFF
NA	TRBJ2-7	NA	TRBV4-1	TGCGCCAGCAGCCAGGGACCGGGTAGCTACGAGCAGTACTTC	CASSQGPGSYEQYF
NA	TRBJ2-7	NA	TRBV9	TGTGCCAGCAGCGCCCACCCCACTCCACAGAGCTCCTACGAGCAGTACTTC	CASSAHPTPQSSYEQYF
NA	TRBJ2-3	TRBD1	TRBV4-3	TGCGCCAGCAGCTCCGGGACAGGGGGCGGCACAGATACGCAGTATTTT	CASSSGTGGGTDTQYF
NA	TRBJ1-6	NA	TRBV2	TGTGCCAGCAACCTCACCCCCTCTAATTCACCCCTCCACTTT	CASNLTPSNSPLHF
NA	TRBJ2-5	NA	TRBV9	TGTGCCAGCAGCGTAGGGGGAGGAGAGACCCAGTACTTC	CASSVGGGETQYF
NA	TRBJ1-2	NA	TRBV4-1	TGCGCCAGCAGCGACACGGCCACCCTTGGACGGGGCGACTATGGCTACACCTTC	CASSDTATLGRGDYGYTF
NA	TRBJ2-7	NA	TRBV6-6	TGTGCCAGCAGTTTGACAGGTTCCTACGAGCAGTACTTC	CASSLTGSYEQYF
once	TRBJ1-4	TRBD1	TRBV15	TGTGCCACCAGCAGAGATCTCCCCGGGACAGTCAATGAAAAACTGTTTTTT	CATSRDLPGTVNEKLFF
NA	TRBJ1-1	TRBD1	TRBV5-6	TGTGCCAGCAGCTTGGAGAGGGGGCGTTTAAGGATAACTGAAGCTTTCTTT	CASSLERGRLRITEAFF
NA	TRBJ2-7	NA	TRBV15	TGTGCCACCAGCGTCCGAAGGAGGGCGGGCGAGCAGTACTTC	CATSVRRRAGEQYF
NA	TRBJ2-1	NA	TRBV9	TGTGCCAGCAGCATCGGGGGTAGCTTGGGTTACAATGAGCAGTTCTTC	CASSIGGSLGYNEQFF
NA	TRBJ1-4	NA	TRBV5-1	TGCGCCAGCAGCTTGGAGGGTCCTAATGAAAAACTGTTTTTT	CASSLEGPNEKLFF
NA	TRBJ1-3	TRBD1	TRBV7-2	TGTGCCAGCAGCTTAGAAGGACAGGGACGAAACACCATATATTTT	CASSLEGQGRNTIYF
few	TRBJ1-2	NA	TRBV19	TGTGCCAGTAGTGCCCGCGTTAGGGAGGCGGATGGCTACACCTTC	CASSARVREADGYTF
once	TRBJ1-1	NA	TRBV27	TGTGCCAGCAGTCTAGCGGGTAGTTCGAACACTGAAGCTTTCTTT	CASSLAGSSNTEAFF
NA	TRBJ2-3	NA	TRBV5-3	TGTGCCAACCGGGGGAATGGGTATTTT	CANRGNGYF
once	TRBJ2-2	TRBD1	TRBV19	TGTGCCAGTAGCCGGGACAGCGCGAACACCGGGGAGCTGTTTTTT	CASSRDSANTGELFF
NA	TRBJ1-3	TRBD1	TRBV6-5	TGTGCCAGCAGTTTGACAGGGCCGCGCTCTGGAAACACCATATATTTT	CASSLTGPRSGNTIYF
NA	TRBJ1-3	NA	TRBV11-2	TGTGCCAGCAGCTACCAGGGAAACTCTGGAAACACCATATATTTT	CASSYQGNSGNTIYF
NA	TRBJ2-1	NA	TRBV7-3	TGTGCCAGCAGCCGAGGGGCAGGGGCGGTCGATGAGCAGTTCTTC	CASSRGAGAVDEQFF
NA	TRBJ2-1	NA	TRBV30	TGTGCCTGGAGTAATAGGGGAAGGCGAGATGAGCAGTTCTTC	CAWSNRGRRDEQFF
few	TRBJ2-7	TRBD1	TRBV18	TGTGCCAGCTCACCAGGCATCGGGACAGGGGACGAGCAGTACTTC	CASSPGIGTGDEQYF